Listed below are T cell receptor beta chains from one sample, sequenced in a study of blood T cell repertoires in COVID-19. TCRdb's copy holds only in-frame clones and misses some; the assay was immunoSEQ multiplex PCR. The sample shows approximately 220,000 clones, about 80% of them seen only once. Sequencing was done on a sample of peripheral blood. These receptors were taken from a woman younger than 45 who had recovered from COVID-19. CDR3s include the opening cysteine and the closing phenylalanine or tryptophan. The size entry is marked missing in some rows and otherwise reads once, few, many or a size class.

V	size	J	CDR3
TRBV18	.	TRBJ1-4	CASSPGGQGTESEKLFF
TRBV6-4	.	TRBJ1-1	CAWTGWGTEAFF
TRBV14	.	TRBJ2-1	CASSQLLGGDGGEQFF
TRBV19	.	TRBJ2-5	CASGQKQETQYF
TRBV9	.	TRBJ2-2	CASSVVGANTGELFF
TRBV7-9	.	TRBJ2-7	CASSPMGQGVSYEQYF
TRBV20-1	.	TRBJ2-5	CSASSDRGQETQYF
TRBV27	.	TRBJ2-1	CASSSIYTRGNEQFF
TRBV12-3/TRBV12-4	.	TRBJ2-1	CASSQDGADEQFF
TRBV2	.	TRBJ1-3	CASSEWDRVGGNTIYF
TRBV11-2	.	TRBJ2-7	CASSRTSGLTYEQYF
TRBV2	.	TRBJ2-7	CASRPQGTSSYEQYF
TRBV5-1	.	TRBJ1-6	CASSFSGQGNSPLHF
TRBV6-5	.	TRBJ2-7	CASSRRGLAGDEQYF
TRBV27	medium-sized	TRBJ1-5	CASGSGTLSNQPQHF
TRBV30	.	TRBJ2-7	CAWSVHQGYYEQYF
TRBV10-3	once	TRBJ1-1	CAISESGRGGTEAFF
TRBV24-1	.	TRBJ2-5	CATSGPTGGRRIQETQYF
TRBV6-6	.	TRBJ1-1	CASSYSGQGNTEAFF
TRBV3-1/TRBV3-2	once	TRBJ2-3	CASSSGTSGRGTDTQYF
TRBV7-3	.	TRBJ2-1	CASGTSGYNEQFF
TRBV4-2	.	TRBJ2-3	CASSQSTSLSTDTQYF
TRBV12-3/TRBV12-4	.	TRBJ1-5	CASNQYSNQPQHF
TRBV3-1/TRBV3-2	.	TRBJ1-2	CASSQGAGDYGYTF
TRBV5-1	few	TRBJ2-7	CASSPREGVVYEQYF
TRBV3-1/TRBV3-2	.	TRBJ2-7	CASRLAGGVYEQYF